This TCR beta chain was observed in a study of identical twins. TCRdb used MiXCR to reprocess the 5' RACE reads, holding one entry per CDR3 protein. Among around 450,000 distinct CDR3 sequences listed, over 12% were seen once. This CDR3 region has 16 residues. J gave up 2 bases and V 1 base, and 5 bases lay outside the gene matches. Germline-derived CDR1 and CDR2 are SGHTA and FQGNSA. The same sample was also studied in work on yellow fever vaccine responses in identical twins.

The sample taken for sequencing was CD4+ T cells sorted from blood. This receptor was identified in a woman under 30 in good health. The chain has TRBV7-2 and TRBJ2-7, with 10 bases that match TRBD2. The CDR3 is CASSLGLAGAAYEQYF. CDR3 bases: TGTGCCAGCAGCTTAGGTCTAGCGGGGGCTGCCTACGAGCAGTACTTC.